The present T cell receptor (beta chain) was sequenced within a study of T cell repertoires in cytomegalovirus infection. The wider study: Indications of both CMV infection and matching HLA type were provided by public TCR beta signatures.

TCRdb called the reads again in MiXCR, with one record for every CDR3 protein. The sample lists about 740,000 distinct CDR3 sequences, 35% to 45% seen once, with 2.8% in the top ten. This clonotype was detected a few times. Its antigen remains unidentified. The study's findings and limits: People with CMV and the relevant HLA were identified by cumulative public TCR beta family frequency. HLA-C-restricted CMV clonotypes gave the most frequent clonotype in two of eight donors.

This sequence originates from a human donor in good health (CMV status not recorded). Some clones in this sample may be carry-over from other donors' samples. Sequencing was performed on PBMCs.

Here the CDR3 DNA reads TGTGCCAGCAGCTTAGAGAGCAGGGTTTCTAACATATACTACAATGAGCAGTTCTTC. Translation: CASSLESRVSNIYYNEQFF. The chain is built from TRBV7-6 and TRBJ2-1, with D possibly TRBD1 on 5 matching bases. The CDR3 is made up of 19 amino acids. V was shortened by 1 base and J by 3 bases, with 22 bases between the two germline ends. The V gene's germline CDR1 is SGHVS and CDR2 FNYEAQ. Drawing the rest from reference TRBV7-6 and TRBJ2-1, the complete variable domain is GAGVSQSPRYKVTKRGQDVALRCDPISGHVSLYWYRQALGQGPEFLTYFNYEAQQDKSGLPNDRFSAERPEGSISTLTIQRTEQRDSAMYRCASSLESRVSNIYYNEQFFGPGTRLTVL.